A single T cell receptor beta chain is shown here with its context. The sample belongs to a study of T-cell reconstitution after alpha-beta-depleted transplantation in children. This CDR3 contains 13 residues. Germline assignment: CDR1 SQVTM and CDR2 ANQGSEA. The germline V and J ends were trimmed by 5 bases and 2 bases, with 11 bases remaining between them. TCRbeta library construction was performed incorporating unique molecular identifiers. TCRdb re-derived calls from the PCR reads in MiXCR, one entry per CDR3 protein. The sample consists of 550,000 to 800,000 distinct CDR3 sequences, around 13% of them appearing once.

This sample comprised PBMCs, obtained before TCRalphabeta/CD19-depleted stem cell transplant. The source of this sequence is a girl under 10 years old with congenital amegakaryocytic thrombocytopenia, due to receive a stem cell transplant. This chain connects TRBV29-1 to TRBJ2-3, with D perhaps being TRBD1 or TRBD2 (5 bases each). In DNA, the CDR3 is TGCAGCGTTTGGGGGAGTTCCACAGATACGCAGTATTTT. It yields the protein CSVWGSSTDTQYF.